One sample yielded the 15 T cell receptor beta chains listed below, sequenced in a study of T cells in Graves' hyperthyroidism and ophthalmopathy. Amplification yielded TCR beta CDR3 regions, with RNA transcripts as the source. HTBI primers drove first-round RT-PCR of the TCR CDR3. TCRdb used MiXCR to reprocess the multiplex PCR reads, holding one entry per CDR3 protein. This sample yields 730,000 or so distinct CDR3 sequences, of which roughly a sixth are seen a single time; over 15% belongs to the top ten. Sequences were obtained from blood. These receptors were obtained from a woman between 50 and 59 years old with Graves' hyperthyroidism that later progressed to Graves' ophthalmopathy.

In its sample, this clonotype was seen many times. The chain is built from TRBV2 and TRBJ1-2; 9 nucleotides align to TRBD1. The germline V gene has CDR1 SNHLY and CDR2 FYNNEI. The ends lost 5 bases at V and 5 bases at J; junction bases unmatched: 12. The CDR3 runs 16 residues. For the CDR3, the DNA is TGTGCCAGCAGTAACCTCCGGGACAGGGTCAGTTATGGCTACACCTTC. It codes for CASSNLRDRVSYGYTF.

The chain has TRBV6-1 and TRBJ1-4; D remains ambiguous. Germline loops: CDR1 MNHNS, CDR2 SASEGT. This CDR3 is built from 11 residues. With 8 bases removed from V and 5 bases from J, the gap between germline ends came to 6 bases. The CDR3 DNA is TGTGCCAGCCTTCTAAATGAAAAACTGTTTTTT. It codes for CASLLNEKLFF.

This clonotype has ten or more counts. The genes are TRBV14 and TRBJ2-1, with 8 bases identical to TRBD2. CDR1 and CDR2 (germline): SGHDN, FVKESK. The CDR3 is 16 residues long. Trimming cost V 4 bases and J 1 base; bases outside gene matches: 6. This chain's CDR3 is CASSPSPGGSYNEQFF. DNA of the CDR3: TGTGCCAGCAGCCCCTCGCCGGGAGGGTCCTACAATGAGCAGTTCTTC. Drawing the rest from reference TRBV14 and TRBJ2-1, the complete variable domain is EAGVTQFPSHSVIEKGQTVTLRCDPISGHDNLYWYRRVMGKEIKFLLHFVKESKQDESGMPNNRFLAERTGGTYSTLKVQPAELEDSGVYFCASSPSPGGSYNEQFFGPGTRLTVL.

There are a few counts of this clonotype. This CDR3 is CASSLAPDGDTGELFF. The CDR3 nucleotides read TGTGCCAGCAGCTTAGCTCCAGATGGGGACACCGGGGAGCTGTTTTTT. This sequence joins TRBV11-2 and TRBJ2-2; D gene ambiguous. CDR1 is SGHAT and CDR2 is FQNNGV in the germline V gene. V was trimmed by 1 base and J by 3 bases, leaving 12 bases between them. The CDR3 is 16 residues long.

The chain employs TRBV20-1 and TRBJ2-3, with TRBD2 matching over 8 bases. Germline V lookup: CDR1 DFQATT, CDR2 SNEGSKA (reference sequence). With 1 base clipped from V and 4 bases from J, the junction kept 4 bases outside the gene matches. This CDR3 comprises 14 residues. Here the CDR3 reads CSARVAGGADTQYF. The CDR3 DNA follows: TGCAGTGCTAGAGTTGCGGGGGGTGCAGATACGCAGTATTTT.

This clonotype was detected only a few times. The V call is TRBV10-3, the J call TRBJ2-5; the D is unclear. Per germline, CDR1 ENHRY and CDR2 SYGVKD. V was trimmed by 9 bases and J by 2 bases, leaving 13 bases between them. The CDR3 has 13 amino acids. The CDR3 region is CAMNSDLQETQYF. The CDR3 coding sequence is TGTGCCATGAATTCGGACCTACAAGAGACCCAGTACTTC.

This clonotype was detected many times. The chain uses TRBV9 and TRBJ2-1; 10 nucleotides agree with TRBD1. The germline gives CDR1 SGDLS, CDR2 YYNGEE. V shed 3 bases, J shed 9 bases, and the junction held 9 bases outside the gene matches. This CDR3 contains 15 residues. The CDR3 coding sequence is TGTGCCAGCAGCGCCCCCGGGACAGGGGTTGCTGAGCAGTTCTTC. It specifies CASSAPGTGVAEQFF.

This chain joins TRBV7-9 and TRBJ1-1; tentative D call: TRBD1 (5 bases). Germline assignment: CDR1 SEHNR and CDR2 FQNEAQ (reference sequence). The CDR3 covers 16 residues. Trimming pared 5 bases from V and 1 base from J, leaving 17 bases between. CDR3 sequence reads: CASSPTGPRGNTEAFF. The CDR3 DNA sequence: TGTGCCAGCAGCCCCACGGGACCTCGCGGGAACACTGAAGCTTTCTTT.

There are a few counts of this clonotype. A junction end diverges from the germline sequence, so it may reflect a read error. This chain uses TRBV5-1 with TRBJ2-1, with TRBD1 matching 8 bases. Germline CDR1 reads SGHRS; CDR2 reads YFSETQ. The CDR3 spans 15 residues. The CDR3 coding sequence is TGCGCCAGCAGCTTGGAGGACAGGGCCTATAATGAGCAGTTCTTC. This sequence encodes CASSLEDRAYNEQFF. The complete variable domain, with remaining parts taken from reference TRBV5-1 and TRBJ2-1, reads KAGVTQTPRYLIKTRGQQVTLSCSPISGHRSVSWYQQTPGQGLQFLFEYFSETQRNKGNFPGRFSGRQFSNSRSEMNVSTLELGDSALYLCASSLEDRAYNEQFFGPGTRLTVL.

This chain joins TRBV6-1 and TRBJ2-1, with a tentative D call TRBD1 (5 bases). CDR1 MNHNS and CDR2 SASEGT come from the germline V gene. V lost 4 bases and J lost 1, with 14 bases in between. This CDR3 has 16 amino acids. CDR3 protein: CASSGSQGRSYNEQFF. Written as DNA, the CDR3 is TGTGCCAGCAGTGGCTCCCAGGGCCGGTCCTACAATGAGCAGTTCTTC.

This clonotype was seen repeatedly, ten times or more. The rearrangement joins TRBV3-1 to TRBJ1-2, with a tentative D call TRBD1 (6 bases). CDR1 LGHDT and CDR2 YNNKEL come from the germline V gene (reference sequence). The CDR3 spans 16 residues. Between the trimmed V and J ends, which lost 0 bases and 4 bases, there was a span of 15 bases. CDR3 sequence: CASSQDAPWGLYGYTF. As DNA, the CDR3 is TGTGCCAGCAGCCAAGATGCCCCGTGGGGGCTCTATGGCTACACCTTC. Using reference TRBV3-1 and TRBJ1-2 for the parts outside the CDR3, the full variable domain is DTAVSQTPKYLVTQMGNDKSIKCEQNLGHDTMYWYKQDSKKFLKIMFSYNNKELIINETVPNRFSPKSPDKAHLNLHINSLELGDSAVYFCASSQDAPWGLYGYTFGSGTRLTVV.

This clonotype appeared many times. The CDR3 protein is CASSQLGTDTQYF. The CDR3 DNA sequence: TGTGCCAGCAGTCAATTAGGGACAGATACGCAGTATTTT. The chain carries TRBV27 and TRBJ2-3; D ambiguous. CDR1 is MNHEY and CDR2 is SMNVEV in the germline V gene (reference sequence). Trimming removed 5 bases at V and 3 bases at J, with 9 bases between. The CDR3 sequence is 13 residues long.

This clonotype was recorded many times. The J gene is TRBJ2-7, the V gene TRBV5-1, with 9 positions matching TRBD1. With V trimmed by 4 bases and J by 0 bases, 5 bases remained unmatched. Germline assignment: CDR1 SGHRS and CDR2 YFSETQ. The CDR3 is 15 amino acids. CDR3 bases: TGCGCCAGCAGCAGCGACAGGGGGGTCTCCTACGAGCAGTACTTC. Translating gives CASSSDRGVSYEQYF. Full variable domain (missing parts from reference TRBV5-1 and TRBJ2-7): KAGVTQTPRYLIKTRGQQVTLSCSPISGHRSVSWYQQTPGQGLQFLFEYFSETQRNKGNFPGRFSGRQFSNSRSEMNVSTLELGDSALYLCASSSDRGVSYEQYFGPGTRLTVT.

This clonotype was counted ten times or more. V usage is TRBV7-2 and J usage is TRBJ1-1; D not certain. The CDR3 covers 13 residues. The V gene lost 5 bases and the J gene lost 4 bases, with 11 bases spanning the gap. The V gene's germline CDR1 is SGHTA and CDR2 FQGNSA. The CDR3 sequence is CASSVGRGTEAFF. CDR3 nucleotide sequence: TGTGCCAGCAGCGTTGGACGAGGCACTGAAGCTTTCTTT.

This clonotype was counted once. CDR3 sequence: CASSYRGSETQYF. CDR3 DNA: TGTGCCAGCAGTTACCGGGGGTCAGAGACCCAGTACTTC. This chain uses TRBV6-5 with TRBJ2-5; TRBD2 is a possible D gene (6 bases). Germline V gene data show CDR1 as MNHEY and CDR2 as SVGAGI. V was trimmed by 2 bases and J by 4 bases, leaving 8 bases between them. CDR3 size: 13 residues.